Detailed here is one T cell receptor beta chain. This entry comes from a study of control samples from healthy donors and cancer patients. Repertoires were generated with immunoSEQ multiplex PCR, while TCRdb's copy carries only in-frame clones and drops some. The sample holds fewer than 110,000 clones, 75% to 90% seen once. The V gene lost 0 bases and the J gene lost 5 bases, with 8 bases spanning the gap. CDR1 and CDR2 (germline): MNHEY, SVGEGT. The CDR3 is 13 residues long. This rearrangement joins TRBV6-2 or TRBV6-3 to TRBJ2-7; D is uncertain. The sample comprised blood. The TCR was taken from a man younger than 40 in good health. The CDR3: CASSYSTPHEQYF. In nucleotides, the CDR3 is TGTGCCAGCAGTTACTCGACCCCCCACGAGCAGTACTTC.